Presented here are 23 T cell receptor beta chains from one specimen sequenced in a study of shared clonotypes between healthy human individuals. The data were produced by immunoSEQ multiplex PCR, yet TCRdb's version contains in-frame clones alone and is incomplete. The sample records fewer than 650,000 clones, 76% being singletons. Sequences were obtained from PBMCs. These receptors came from a middle-aged woman in good health. Some clones in this sample may be carry-over from other donors' samples.

V gene TRBV4-3 combines with J gene TRBJ1-4; maybe TRBD1 (5 bases). V was clipped by 3 bases and J by 5 bases, with 10 bases between them. CDR3 length: 14 residues. Germline loops: CDR1 LGHNA, CDR2 YSLEER. Here the CDR3 reads CASSQGRNNEKLFF. The CDR3, as DNA: TGCGCCAGCAGCCAGGGACGGAACAATGAAAAACTGTTTTTT.

The V call is TRBV11-3, the J call TRBJ1-1; D unclear. Germline V lookup: CDR1 SGHNT, CDR2 YENEEA. CDR3 length: 13 amino acids. The V end was cut by 5 bases, the J end by 5 bases, with 12 bases between. Here the CDR3 reads CASSPDFGTEAFF. The CDR3 DNA is TGTGCCAGCAGCCCTGATTTCGGGACTGAAGCTTTCTTT. The full variable domain, rest sourced from reference TRBV11-3 and TRBJ1-1, is EAGVVQSPRYKIIEKKQPVAFWCNPISGHNTLYWYLQNLGQGPELLIRYENEEAVDDSQLPKDRFSAERLKGVDSTLKIQPAELGDSAVYLCASSPDFGTEAFFGQGTRLTVV.

A single count supports this clone. The V and J genes are TRBV19 and TRBJ2-2; TRBD2 might be the D (5 bases). The V gene lost 3 bases and the J gene lost 1 base, with 9 bases spanning the gap. Germline values: CDR1 LNHDA, CDR2 SQIVND (reference sequence). The CDR3 length is 15 residues. The CDR3 loop is CASSISDLNTGELFF. The CDR3, as DNA: TGTGCCAGTAGTATCTCGGACTTGAACACCGGGGAGCTGTTTTTT.

On this clone: One junction end disagrees with the germline gene, perhaps due to a read error. This chain joins TRBV4-1 and TRBJ2-3; 7 nucleotides match TRBD2. The CDR3 loop spans 14 amino acids. Germline CDR1 MGHRA, CDR2 YSYEKL. The CDR3 sequence: CASSQVTSRDTQYF. The CDR3 DNA is TGCGCCAGCAGCCAGGTGACTAGCAGAGATACGCAGTATTTT.

Points on this clone: This CDR3 is also generated by other DNA sequences in the sample. J is TRBJ2-7 and V is TRBV18; D gene ambiguous. V was pared by 2 bases and J by 6 bases, with 8 bases between. The CDR3 totals 12 residues. Germline V gene sequence: CDR1 KGHSH, CDR2 LQKENI. As DNA, the CDR3 is TGTGCCAGCTCACCAGGGGTGGGCGAGCAGTACTTC. As protein: CASSPGVGEQYF.

V is TRBV28 and J is TRBJ1-1; 7 bases agree with TRBD1. This CDR3 is 15 amino acids long. Germline V gives CDR1 MDHEN, CDR2 SYDVKM. Trimming cost V 5 bases and J 3 bases; bases outside gene matches: 9. The CDR3 loop is CASSGQAAIDTEAFF. CDR3 nucleotides: TGTGCCAGCAGTGGACAGGCGGCAATAGACACTGAAGCTTTCTTT.

The chain combines TRBV2 with TRBJ1-6; D is unclear. The CDR3 covers 12 residues. Germline V CDR1 and CDR2: SNHLY, FYNNEI. V was cut by 7 bases and J by 10 bases, with 11 bases left in between. The CDR3 nucleotides are TGTGCCAGCACTGGGGAGCACTCACCCCTCCACTTT. Translating gives CASTGEHSPLHF.

This CDR3 is CAISETGTSGAYEQYF. In DNA form, the CDR3 reads TGTGCCATCAGTGAGACAGGGACTAGCGGGGCCTACGAGCAGTACTTC. The rearrangement uses TRBV10-3 and TRBJ2-7; 13 bases map to TRBD2. The CDR3 length is 16 residues. J lost 2 bases, V lost 2 bases, and 3 bases had no gene match. Looked up from germline, CDR1 is ENHRY and CDR2 is SYGVKD.

J is TRBJ2-7 and V is TRBV29-1; a weak D match, TRBD2 (5 bases). Germline V lookup: CDR1 SQVTM, CDR2 ANQGSEA. The CDR3 extends over 12 amino acids. V dropped 0 bases and J dropped 5 bases, with 8 bases sitting between them. CDR3: CSVEDPGNEQYF. CDR3 in DNA: TGCAGCGTTGAAGACCCGGGGAACGAGCAGTACTTC.

The chain combines TRBV7-2 with TRBJ1-4, with D hard to call. Germline V gives CDR1 SGHTA, CDR2 FQGNSA. The CDR3 has 14 amino acids. The V and J ends lost 1 base and 4 bases respectively, with 7 bases between them. CDR3 residues: CASSLGLFNEKLFF. Written as DNA, the CDR3 is TGTGCCAGCAGCTTAGGACTATTTAATGAAAAACTGTTTTTT.

The table lists this clone with a count of one. The chain is built from TRBV18 and TRBJ2-7; 10 bases align to TRBD1. Germline CDR1 KGHSH, CDR2 LQKENI. V gave up 4 bases and J gave up 5 bases; unmatched junction bases: 5. This CDR3 is built from 14 residues. The CDR3 reads CASSLRTGGDEQYF. The DNA of the CDR3 is TGTGCCAGCTCACTCCGGACAGGGGGAGACGAGCAGTACTTC.

The chain couples TRBV2 to TRBJ2-2, with D unresolved. The CDR3 sequence is 14 residues long. With 6 bases removed from V and 1 base from J, the gap between germline ends came to 9 bases. Per the germline V gene, CDR1 is SNHLY and CDR2 is FYNNEI. CDR3 DNA: TGTGCCAGCAGGGGTCAGAGGAACACCGGGGAGCTGTTTTTT. It is translated as CASRGQRNTGELFF.

This clone was picked up many times. The sample contains more than one DNA sequence encoding this CDR3. V usage is TRBV10-3 and J usage is TRBJ1-2; D is ambiguous. Germline lookup yields CDR1 ENHRY and CDR2 SYGVKD. The CDR3 consists of 15 residues. Trimming stripped 0 bases from V and 2 bases from J, with 10 bases between. The CDR3 coding sequence is TGTGCCATCAGTGAGTCAAGGGAGTCGAACTATGGCTACACCTTC. Amino acids: CAISESRESNYGYTF.

The chain joins TRBV4-2 to TRBJ1-2, with 10 bases identical to TRBD1. J was trimmed by 7 bases and V by 0 bases; bases with no gene match: 8. CDR1 is LGHNA, CDR2 YNFKEQ, per germline. CDR3 size: 16 residues. The CDR3 DNA reads TGTGCCAGCAGCCAAGATACGACAGGGGGCCTTCGTGGCTACACCTTC. Translating it yields CASSQDTTGGLRGYTF.

A note on this clone: A far bigger clonotype differs at one base, so this is likely a read error. J is TRBJ2-2 and V is TRBV7-9; the D gene is possibly TRBD2 (5 bases). V was pared by 6 bases and J by 6 bases, with 17 bases between. CDR1 is SEHNR and CDR2 is FQNEAQ in the germline V gene (reference sequence). The CDR3 length is 15 residues. The CDR3 spells CASSPPAAGAGELFF. CDR3 DNA sequence: TGTGCCAGCAGTCCGCCAGCAGCCGGGGCCGGGGAGCTGTTTTTT.

The genes are TRBV5-1 and TRBJ2-7, with TRBD2 identical over 11 bases. The germline V gene has CDR1 SGHRS and CDR2 YFSETQ. The CDR3 extends over 22 amino acids. The V gene end was trimmed by 0 bases and the J gene end by 0 bases; junction bases not matched to a gene: 20. The CDR3 DNA is TGCGCCAGCAGCTTGGTAGGTCTATTGCCCCCCCTACTAGCGGGAGACTCCTACGAGCAGTACTTC. Its translation is CASSLVGLLPPLLAGDSYEQYF.

This clone was observed a handful of times. The chain is built from TRBV7-7 and TRBJ2-1; TRBD1 might be the D (6 bases). Germline lookup yields CDR1 SSHAT and CDR2 FNYEAQ (reference sequence). The V end lost 4 bases, the J end lost 0 bases, and 13 bases lay between the germline ends. The CDR3 is 16 residues long. This CDR3 reads CASSWDTTRSYNEQFF. CDR3 bases: TGTGCCAGCAGCTGGGACACGACTCGCTCCTACAATGAGCAGTTCTTC.

V gene TRBV28 combines with J gene TRBJ1-1; no firm D call. With 1 base removed from V and 5 bases from J, the gap between germline ends came to 11 bases. The germline V gene encodes CDR1 MDHEN and CDR2 SYDVKM. This CDR3 spans 14 amino acids. The CDR3 loop is CASSLLATDTEAFF. The CDR3 DNA is TGTGCCAGCAGTTTATTGGCGACGGATACTGAAGCTTTCTTT.

Regarding this clone: A far larger clone is only one base removed, so a read error is likely. The V call is TRBV15, the J call TRBJ1-3, with D maybe TRBD1 (5 bases). V was clipped by 4 bases and J by 2 bases, with 12 bases between them. The CDR3 is 15 residues long. CDR1 and CDR2 (germline): LNHNV, YYDKDF (reference sequence). CDR3 region: CATSTDGAAGNTIYF. The CDR3 coding sequence is TGTGCCACCAGCACAGACGGGGCGGCTGGAAACACCATATATTTT.

This clone was seen at least ten times. This sample also contains other DNA sequences that code for the same CDR3. The chain carries TRBV6-1 and TRBJ2-1, with D maybe TRBD2 (5 bases). V was shortened by 0 bases and J by 2 bases, with 8 bases between the two germline ends. This CDR3 comprises 15 residues. CDR1 and CDR2 from the germline V gene are MNHNS and SASEGT. The CDR3 DNA sequence: TGTGCCAGCAGTGAAGCGGGAGAGGCCTACAATGAGCAGTTCTTC. Its translation is CASSEAGEAYNEQFF.

The chain couples TRBV7-3 to TRBJ2-3; 10 nucleotides align to TRBD2. This CDR3 is 14 amino acids long. With V trimmed by 2 bases and J by 4 bases, 0 bases remained unmatched. Germline V gene sequence: CDR1 SGHTA, CDR2 FQGTGA. CDR3 bases: TGTGCCAGCAGCTTAGGGACTAGCGCAGATACGCAGTATTTT. This encodes CASSLGTSADTQYF.

The chain combines TRBV2 with TRBJ2-7; no reliable D call. The CDR3 is 15 amino acids. Looked up from germline, CDR1 is SNHLY and CDR2 is FYNNEI. Trimming removed 2 bases at V and 2 bases at J, with 13 bases between. The CDR3, as DNA: TGTGCCAGCAGTGAAATCCCCCCCGGTGCCTACGAGCAGTACTTC. It translates to CASSEIPPGAYEQYF.

Notes on this clone: Given a far larger clone just one base away, this is likely a sequencing read error. Different DNA sequences within this sample yield the same CDR3. The rearrangement uses TRBV10-1 and TRBJ2-7; a possible D gene is TRBD2 (5 bases). The CDR3 extends over 13 amino acids. Germline V gives CDR1 WNHNN, CDR2 SYGVQD (reference sequence). V lost 6 bases to trimming and J lost 7 bases, with 16 bases between them. In nucleotides, the CDR3 is TGCGCCAGCAGCGGTGGGCTACGGGGTGAGCAGTACTTC. It specifies CASSGGLRGEQYF.